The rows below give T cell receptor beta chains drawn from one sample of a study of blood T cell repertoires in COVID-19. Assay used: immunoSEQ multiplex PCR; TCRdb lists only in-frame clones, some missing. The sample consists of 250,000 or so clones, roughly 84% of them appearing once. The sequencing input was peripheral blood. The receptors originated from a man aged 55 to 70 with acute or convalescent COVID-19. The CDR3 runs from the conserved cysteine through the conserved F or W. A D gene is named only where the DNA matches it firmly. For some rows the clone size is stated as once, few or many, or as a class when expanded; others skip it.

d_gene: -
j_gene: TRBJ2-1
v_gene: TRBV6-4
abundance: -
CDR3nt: TGTGCCAGCAGTGCAGTGGCAGGCGCGGGTGAGCAGTTCTTC
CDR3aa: CASSAVAGAGEQFF

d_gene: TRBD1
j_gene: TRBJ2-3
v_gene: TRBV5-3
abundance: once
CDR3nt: TGTGCCAGAAGCTTGGTATTAACGGGGCAGGGGGCGCAGCGTACGCAGTATTTT
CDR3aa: CARSLVLTGQGAQRTQYF

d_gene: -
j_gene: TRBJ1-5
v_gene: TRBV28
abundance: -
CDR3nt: TGTGCCAGCAGAAAACAGGGTGGAGGCAATCAGCCCCAGCATTTT
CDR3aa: CASRKQGGGNQPQHF

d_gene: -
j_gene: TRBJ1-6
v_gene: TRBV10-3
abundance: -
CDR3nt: TGTGCCATCAGTCCCGGGACAAGGAATAATTCACCCCTCCACTTT
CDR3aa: CAISPGTRNNSPLHF

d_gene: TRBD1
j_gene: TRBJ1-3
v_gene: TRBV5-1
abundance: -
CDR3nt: TGCGCCAGCAGCTTGGATGGACAGGGGGTAGGAAACACCATATATTTT
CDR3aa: CASSLDGQGVGNTIYF

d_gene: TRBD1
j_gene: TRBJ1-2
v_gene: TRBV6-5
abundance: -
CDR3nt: TGTGCCAGCAGTTACTCGATCGAGAGCAGGGGGAGCTACACCTTC
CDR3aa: CASSYSIESRGSYTF

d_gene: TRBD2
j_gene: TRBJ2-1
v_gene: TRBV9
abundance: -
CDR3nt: TGTGCCAGCAGCGTCCAGCGGGGGCTCTCCTACAATGAGCAGTTCTTC
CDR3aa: CASSVQRGLSYNEQFF

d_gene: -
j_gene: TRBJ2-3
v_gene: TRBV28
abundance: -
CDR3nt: TGTGCCAGCAGTTTAACGTGGGGACACACCACCACAGATACGCAGTATTTT
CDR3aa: CASSLTWGHTTTDTQYF

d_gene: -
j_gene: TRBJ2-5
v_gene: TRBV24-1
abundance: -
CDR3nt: TGTGCCACCAGTGATTCCACTGTTCAAGAGACCCAGTACTTC
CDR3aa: CATSDSTVQETQYF

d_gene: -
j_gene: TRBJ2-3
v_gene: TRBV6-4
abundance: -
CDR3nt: TGTGCCAGCAGTGATGTGGGACTCGGCACAGATACGCAGTATTTT
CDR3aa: CASSDVGLGTDTQYF

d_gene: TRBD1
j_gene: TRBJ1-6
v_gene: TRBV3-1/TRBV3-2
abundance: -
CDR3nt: TGTGCCAGCACCCTAGGGACAGCTAATTCACCCCTCCACTTT
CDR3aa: CASTLGTANSPLHF

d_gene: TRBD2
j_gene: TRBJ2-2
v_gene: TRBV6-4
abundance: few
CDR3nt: TGTGCCAGCAGTGACAGGCTAGCGGGAGTGAGCACCGGGGAGCTGTTTTTT
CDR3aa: CASSDRLAGVSTGELFF

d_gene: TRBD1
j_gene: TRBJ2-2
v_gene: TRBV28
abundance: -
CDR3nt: TGTGCCAGCAGTTTGTACCGACAGGGGGCTCGAGGGGAGCTGTTTTTT
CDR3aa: CASSLYRQGARGELFF

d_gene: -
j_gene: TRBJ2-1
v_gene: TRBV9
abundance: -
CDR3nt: TGTGCCAGCAGCCCGGGGGGCGGGGATGAGCAGTTCTTC
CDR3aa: CASSPGGGDEQFF

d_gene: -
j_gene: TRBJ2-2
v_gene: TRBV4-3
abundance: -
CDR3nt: TGCGCCAGCTGCGCGGGACTCTTAGCCGGGGAGCTGTTTTTT
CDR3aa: CASCAGLLAGELFF

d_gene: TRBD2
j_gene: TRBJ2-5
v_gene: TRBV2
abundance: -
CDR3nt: TGTGCCAGCAGCAGACTAGCGGGTAGGGAGACCCAGTACTTC
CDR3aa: CASSRLAGRETQYF

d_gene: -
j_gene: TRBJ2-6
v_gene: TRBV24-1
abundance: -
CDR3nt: TGTGCCACCAGTGCAGGGTCTGGGGCCAACGTCCTGACTTTC
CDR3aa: CATSAGSGANVLTF

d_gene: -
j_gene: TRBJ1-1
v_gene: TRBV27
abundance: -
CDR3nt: TGTGCCAGCAGTTTATCTTGGGCCGGGAACACTGAAGCTTTCTTT
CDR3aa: CASSLSWAGNTEAFF

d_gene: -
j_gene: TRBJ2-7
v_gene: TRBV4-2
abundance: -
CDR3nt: TGTGCCAGCAGCCAAGATATCTCTTTTGCGGATTACTACGAGCAGTACTTC
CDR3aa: CASSQDISFADYYEQYF

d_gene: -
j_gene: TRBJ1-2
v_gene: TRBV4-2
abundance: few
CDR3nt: TGTGCCAGCAGCCAAGACGATGGACCGGGAGGCTACACCTTC
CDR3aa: CASSQDDGPGGYTF

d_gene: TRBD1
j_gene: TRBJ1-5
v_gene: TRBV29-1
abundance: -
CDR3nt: TGCAGCGTGGGCACAGGGGCCGGCCAGCCCCAGCATTTT
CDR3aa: CSVGTGAGQPQHF

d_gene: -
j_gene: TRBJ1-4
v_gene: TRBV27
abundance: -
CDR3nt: TGTGCCAGCAGTGCGGCAGGGTTGGAAAAACTGTTTTTT
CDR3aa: CASSAAGLEKLFF

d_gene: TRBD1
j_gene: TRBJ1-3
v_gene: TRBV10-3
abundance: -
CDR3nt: TGTGCCATCAGTCCTCCGGGACAGGTCTCTGGAAACACCATATATTTT
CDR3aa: CAISPPGQVSGNTIYF

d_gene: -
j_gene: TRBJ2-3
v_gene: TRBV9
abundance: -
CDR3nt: TGTGCCAGCAGCGTAAGCCCAGGGACAGATACGCAGTATTTT
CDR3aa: CASSVSPGTDTQYF

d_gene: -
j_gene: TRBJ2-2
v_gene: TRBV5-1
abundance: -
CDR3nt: TGCGCCAGCAGCTTGGAAGGCGGGGTGCCCACCGGGGAGCTGTTTTTT
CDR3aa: CASSLEGGVPTGELFF

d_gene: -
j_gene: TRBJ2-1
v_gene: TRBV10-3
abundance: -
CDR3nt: TGTGCCATCACCCCAGGGAACAATGAGCAGTTCTTC
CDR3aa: CAITPGNNEQFF

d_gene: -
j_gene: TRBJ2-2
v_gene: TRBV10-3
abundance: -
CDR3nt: TGTGCCATCAGTGATACTGGGGGAGGCTTAGGGGAGCTGTTTTTT
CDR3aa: CAISDTGGGLGELFF

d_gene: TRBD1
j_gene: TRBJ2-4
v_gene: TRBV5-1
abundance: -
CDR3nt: TGCGCCAGCAGCGAGGATGCGACAGGGAGTCAAAACATTCAGTACTTC
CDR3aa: CASSEDATGSQNIQYF

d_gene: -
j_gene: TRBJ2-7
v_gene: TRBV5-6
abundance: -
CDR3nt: TGTGCCAGCAGCTGGGGGGTTCCGGGCAGCGTCTACGAGCAGTACTTC
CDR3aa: CASSWGVPGSVYEQYF

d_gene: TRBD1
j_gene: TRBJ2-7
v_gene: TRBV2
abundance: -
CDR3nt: TGTGCCAGCAGTGGGACAGGGGGCCGTGGAGAGCAGTACTTC
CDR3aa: CASSGTGGRGEQYF

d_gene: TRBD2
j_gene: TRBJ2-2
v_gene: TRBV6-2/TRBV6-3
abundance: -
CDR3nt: TGTGCCAGCAGTTATAGGGGGACTAGCGTCATAGGGGACACCGGGGAGCTGTTTTTT
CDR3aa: CASSYRGTSVIGDTGELFF

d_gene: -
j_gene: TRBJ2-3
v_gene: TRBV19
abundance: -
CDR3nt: TGTGCCAGTAGTATGCGGGCCGGGTTAAGAGATACGCAGTATTTT
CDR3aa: CASSMRAGLRDTQYF

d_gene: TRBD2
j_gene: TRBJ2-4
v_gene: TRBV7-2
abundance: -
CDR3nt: TGTGCCAGCAGCCCGACCGCGGGACTAGCGACTCTACGGAAAAACATTCAGTACTTC
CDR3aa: CASSPTAGLATLRKNIQYF

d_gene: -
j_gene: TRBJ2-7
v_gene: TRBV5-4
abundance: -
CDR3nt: TGTGCCAGCAGCTTTACAGGATTCCCCTACGAGCAGTACTTC
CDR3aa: CASSFTGFPYEQYF

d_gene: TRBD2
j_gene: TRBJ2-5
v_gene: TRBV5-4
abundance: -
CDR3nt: TGTGCCAGCAGCTGGGGGGGAATTCAAGAGACCCAGTACTTC
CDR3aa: CASSWGGIQETQYF

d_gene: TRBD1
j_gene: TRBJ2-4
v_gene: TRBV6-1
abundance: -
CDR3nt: TGTGCCAGCAGTGGGGACAGATCGTTAGCCAAAAACATTCAGTACTTC
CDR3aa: CASSGDRSLAKNIQYF

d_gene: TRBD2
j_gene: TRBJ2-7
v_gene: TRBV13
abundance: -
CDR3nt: TGTGCCAGCAGCTCACTAGCGGGAGAACGGTACGAGCAGTACTTC
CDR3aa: CASSSLAGERYEQYF

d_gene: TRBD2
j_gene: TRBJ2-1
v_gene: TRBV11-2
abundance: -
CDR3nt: TGTGCCAGCAGCTTAGTGGGACTAGTCAACGATGAGCAGTTCTTC
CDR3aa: CASSLVGLVNDEQFF

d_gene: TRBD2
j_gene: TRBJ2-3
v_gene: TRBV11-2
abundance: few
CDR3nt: TGTGCCAGCAGCTTAAAAGCGGGAGGGAAAACAGATACGCAGTATTTT
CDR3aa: CASSLKAGGKTDTQYF

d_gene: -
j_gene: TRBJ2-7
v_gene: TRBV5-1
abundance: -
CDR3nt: TGCGCCAGCAGGGGAGAATACGAGCAGTACTTC
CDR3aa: CASRGEYEQYF